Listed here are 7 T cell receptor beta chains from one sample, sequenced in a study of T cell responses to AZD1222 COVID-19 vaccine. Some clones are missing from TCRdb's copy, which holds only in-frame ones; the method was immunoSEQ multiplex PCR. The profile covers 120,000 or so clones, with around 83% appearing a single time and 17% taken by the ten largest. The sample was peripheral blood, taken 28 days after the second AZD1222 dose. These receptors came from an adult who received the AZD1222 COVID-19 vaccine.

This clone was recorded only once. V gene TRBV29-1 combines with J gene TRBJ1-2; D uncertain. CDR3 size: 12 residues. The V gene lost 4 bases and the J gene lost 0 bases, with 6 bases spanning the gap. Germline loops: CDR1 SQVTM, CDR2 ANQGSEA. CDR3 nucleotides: TGCAGCGTTGCGGAAACTAACTATGGCTACACCTTC. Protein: CSVAETNYGYTF.

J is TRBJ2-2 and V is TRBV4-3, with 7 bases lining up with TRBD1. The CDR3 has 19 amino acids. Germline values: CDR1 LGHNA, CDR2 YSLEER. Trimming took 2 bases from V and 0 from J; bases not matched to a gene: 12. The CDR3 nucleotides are TGCGCCAGCAGCCAACCGCGGGCCCCGGGACAGTCGAACACCGGGGAGCTGTTTTTT. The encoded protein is CASSQPRAPGQSNTGELFF.

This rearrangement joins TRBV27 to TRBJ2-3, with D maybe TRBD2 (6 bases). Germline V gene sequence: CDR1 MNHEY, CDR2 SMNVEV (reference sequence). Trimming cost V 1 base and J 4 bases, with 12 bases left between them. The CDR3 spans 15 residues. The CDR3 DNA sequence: TGTGCCAGCAGTTTATACGGGAGTTCGGCAGATACGCAGTATTTT. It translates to CASSLYGSSADTQYF.

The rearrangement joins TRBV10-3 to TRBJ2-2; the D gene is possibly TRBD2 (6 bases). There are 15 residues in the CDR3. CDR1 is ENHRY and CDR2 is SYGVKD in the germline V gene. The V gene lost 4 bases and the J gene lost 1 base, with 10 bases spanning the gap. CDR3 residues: CAISVLRGNTGELFF. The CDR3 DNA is TGTGCCATCAGTGTTTTGCGGGGGAACACCGGGGAGCTGTTTTTT.

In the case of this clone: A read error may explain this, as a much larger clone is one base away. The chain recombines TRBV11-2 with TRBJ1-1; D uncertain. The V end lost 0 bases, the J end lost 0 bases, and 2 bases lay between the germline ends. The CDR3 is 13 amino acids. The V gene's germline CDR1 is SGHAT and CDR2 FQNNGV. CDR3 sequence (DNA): TGTGCCAGCAGCTTAGAAGTGAACACTGAAGCTTTCTTT. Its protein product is CASSLEVNTEAFF. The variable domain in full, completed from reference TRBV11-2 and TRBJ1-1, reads EAGVAQSPRYKIIEKRQSVAFWCNPISGHATLYWYQQILGQGPKLLIQFQNNGVVDDSQLPKDRFSAERLKGVDSTLKIQPAKLEDSAVYLCASSLEVNTEAFFGQGTRLTVV.

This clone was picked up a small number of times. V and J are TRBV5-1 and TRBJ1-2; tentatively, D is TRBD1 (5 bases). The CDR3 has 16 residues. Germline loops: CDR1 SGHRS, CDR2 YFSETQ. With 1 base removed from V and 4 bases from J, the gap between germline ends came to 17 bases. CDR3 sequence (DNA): TGCGCCAGCAGCTTGATTCCGGGGCAGTACTCCTATGGCTACACCTTC. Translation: CASSLIPGQYSYGYTF.

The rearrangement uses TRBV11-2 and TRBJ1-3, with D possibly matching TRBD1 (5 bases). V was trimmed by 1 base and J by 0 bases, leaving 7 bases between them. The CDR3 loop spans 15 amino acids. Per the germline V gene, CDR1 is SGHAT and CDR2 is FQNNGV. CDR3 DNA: TGTGCCAGCAGCTTAGTCAGGGACTCTGGAAACACCATATATTTT. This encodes CASSLVRDSGNTIYF.